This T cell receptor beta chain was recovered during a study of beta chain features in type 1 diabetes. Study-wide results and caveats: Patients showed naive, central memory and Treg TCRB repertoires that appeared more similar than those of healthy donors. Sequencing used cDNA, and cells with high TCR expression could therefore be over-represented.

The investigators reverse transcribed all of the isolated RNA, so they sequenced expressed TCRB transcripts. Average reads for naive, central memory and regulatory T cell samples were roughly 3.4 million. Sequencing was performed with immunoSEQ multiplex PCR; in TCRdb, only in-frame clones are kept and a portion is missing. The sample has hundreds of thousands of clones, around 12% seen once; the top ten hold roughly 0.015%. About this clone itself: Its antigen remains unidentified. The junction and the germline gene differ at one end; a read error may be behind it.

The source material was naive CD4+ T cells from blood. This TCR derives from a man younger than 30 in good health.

Here the CDR3 reads CASSPGLAGPIYSEQFF. The CDR3 coding sequence is TGTGCCAGCAGCCCTGGACTAGCGGGACCGATCTACAGTGAGCAGTTCTTC. The chain couples TRBV5-5 to TRBJ2-1, with 12 bases fitting TRBD2. The CDR3 loop spans 17 amino acids. Germline-derived CDR1 and CDR2 are SGHKS and YYEKEE (reference sequence).